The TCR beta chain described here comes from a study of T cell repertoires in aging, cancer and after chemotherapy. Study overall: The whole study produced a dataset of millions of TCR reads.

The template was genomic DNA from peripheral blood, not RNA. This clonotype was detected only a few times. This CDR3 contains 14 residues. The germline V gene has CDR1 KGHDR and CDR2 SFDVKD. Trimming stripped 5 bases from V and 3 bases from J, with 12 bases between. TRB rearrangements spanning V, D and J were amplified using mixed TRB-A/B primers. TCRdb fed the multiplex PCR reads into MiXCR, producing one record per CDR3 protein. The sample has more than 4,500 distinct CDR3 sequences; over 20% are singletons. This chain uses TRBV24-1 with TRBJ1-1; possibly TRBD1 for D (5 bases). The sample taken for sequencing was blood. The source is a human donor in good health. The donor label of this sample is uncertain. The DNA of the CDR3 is TGTGCCACCAGTGGGTCTCGAGGGGACACTGAAGCTTTCTTT. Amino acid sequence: CATSGSRGDTEAFF.